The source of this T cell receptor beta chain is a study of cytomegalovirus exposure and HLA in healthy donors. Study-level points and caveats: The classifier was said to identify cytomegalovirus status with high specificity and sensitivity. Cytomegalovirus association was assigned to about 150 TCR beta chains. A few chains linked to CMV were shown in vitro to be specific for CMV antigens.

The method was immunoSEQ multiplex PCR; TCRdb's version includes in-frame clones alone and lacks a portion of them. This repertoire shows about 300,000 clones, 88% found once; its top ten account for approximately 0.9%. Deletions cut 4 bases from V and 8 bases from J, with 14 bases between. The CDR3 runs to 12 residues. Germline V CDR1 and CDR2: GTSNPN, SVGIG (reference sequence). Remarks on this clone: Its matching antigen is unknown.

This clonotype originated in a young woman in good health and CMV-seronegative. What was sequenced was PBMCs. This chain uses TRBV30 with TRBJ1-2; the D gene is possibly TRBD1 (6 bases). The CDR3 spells CAWTVGARGYTF. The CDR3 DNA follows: TGTGCCTGGACTGTGGGGGCGCGGGGCTACACCTTC.